This record covers a single T cell receptor beta chain. The sample comes from a study of ipilimumab plus nivolumab after autologous stem cell transplantation. With 4 bases removed from V and 0 bases from J, the gap between germline ends came to 19 bases. CDR3 size: 17 residues. Germline V gene data show CDR1 as SGHRS and CDR2 as YFSETQ. Method: immunoSEQ multiplex PCR; TCRdb's copy keeps in-frame clones and lacks some. The sample consists of some 87,000 clones, approximately 86% of them appearing once. The receptor comes from a male donor with diffuse large B-cell lymphoma. The chain combines TRBV5-1 with TRBJ1-2; D is uncertain. This specimen was PBMCs, taken in a trial of ipilimumab plus nivolumab as post-transplant consolidation. The CDR3 region is CASSKGLTGNANYGYTF. The DNA for the CDR3 is TGCGCCAGCAGCAAAGGTCTCACGGGTAACGCTAACTATGGCTACACCTTC.